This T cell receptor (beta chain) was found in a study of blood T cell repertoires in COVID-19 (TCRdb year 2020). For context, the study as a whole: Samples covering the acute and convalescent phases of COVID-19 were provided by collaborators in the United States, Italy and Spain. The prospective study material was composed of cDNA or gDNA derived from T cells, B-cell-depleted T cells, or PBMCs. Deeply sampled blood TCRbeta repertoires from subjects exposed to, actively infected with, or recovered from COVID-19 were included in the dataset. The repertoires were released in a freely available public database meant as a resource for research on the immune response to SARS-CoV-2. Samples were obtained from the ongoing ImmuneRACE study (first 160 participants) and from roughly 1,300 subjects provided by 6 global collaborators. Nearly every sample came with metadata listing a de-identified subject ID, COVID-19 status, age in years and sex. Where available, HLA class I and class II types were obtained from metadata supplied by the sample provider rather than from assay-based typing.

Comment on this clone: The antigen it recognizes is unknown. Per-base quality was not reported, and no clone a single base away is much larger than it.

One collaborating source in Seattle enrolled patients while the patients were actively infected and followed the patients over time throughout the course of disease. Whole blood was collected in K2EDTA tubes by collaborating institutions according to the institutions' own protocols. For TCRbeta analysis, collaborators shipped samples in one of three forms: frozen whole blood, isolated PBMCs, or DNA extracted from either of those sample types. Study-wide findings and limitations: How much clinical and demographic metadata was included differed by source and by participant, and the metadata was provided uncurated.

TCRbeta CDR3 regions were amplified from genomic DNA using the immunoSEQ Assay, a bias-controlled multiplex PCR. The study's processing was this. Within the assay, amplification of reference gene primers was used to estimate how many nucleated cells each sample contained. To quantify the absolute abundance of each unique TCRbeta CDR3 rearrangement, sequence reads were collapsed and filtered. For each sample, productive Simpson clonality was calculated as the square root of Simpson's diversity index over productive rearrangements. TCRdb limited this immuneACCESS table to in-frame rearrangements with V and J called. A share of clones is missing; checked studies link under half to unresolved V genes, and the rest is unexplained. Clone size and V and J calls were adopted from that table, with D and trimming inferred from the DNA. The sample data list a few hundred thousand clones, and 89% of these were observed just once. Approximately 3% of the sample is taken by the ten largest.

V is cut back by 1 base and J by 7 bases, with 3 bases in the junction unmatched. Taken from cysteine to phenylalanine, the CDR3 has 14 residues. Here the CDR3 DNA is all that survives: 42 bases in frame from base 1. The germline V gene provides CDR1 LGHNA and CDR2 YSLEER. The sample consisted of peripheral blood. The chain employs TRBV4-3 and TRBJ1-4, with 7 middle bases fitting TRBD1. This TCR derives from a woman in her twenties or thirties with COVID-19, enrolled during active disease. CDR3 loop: CASSQGQGSEKLFF. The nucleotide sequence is TGCGCCAGCAGCCAAGGACAGGGTAGTGAAAAACTGTTTTTT.